What follows are 18 T cell receptor beta chains derived from one specimen sequenced in a study of blood T cells in healthy people across ages. Next came a second PCR, run for roughly 6 to 11 cycles, which used a sample-barcoded 5' primer along with a J-beta primer mix. TCRdb re-called the 5' RACE reads with MiXCR, one entry per CDR3 protein. Of about 900,000 distinct CDR3 sequences in the sample, roughly 48% were seen once. The sequenced sample consisted of blood. These receptors were taken from a man aged 25 to 45 in good health.

This clonotype was observed at least ten times. The V call is TRBV12-3 or TRBV12-4, the J call TRBJ1-1; tentatively, D is TRBD1 (5 bases). This CDR3 spans 14 amino acids. V lost 3 bases, J lost 2 bases, and 10 bases lay in between. Here the CDR3 reads CASSLSQGNTEAFF. The DNA for the CDR3 is TGTGCCAGCAGTTTGTCGCAGGGTAACACTGAAGCTTTCTTT.

The chain combines TRBV20-1 with TRBJ1-4; D is perhaps TRBD1 (5 bases). The CDR3 has 11 residues. Trimming removed 6 bases from V and 13 bases from J, with 15 bases in between. Germline V CDR1 and CDR2: DFQATT, SNEGSKA (reference sequence). The CDR3 coding sequence is TGCAGTGCCACGGGGCCTTTCGGACTGTTTTTT. Residues: CSATGPFGLFF.

This clonotype turned up a few times. The chain has TRBV20-1 and TRBJ2-1; 9 nucleotides agree with TRBD2. The CDR3 is 17 residues long. J gave up 6 bases and V 5 bases, and 17 bases lay outside the gene matches. Germline lookup yields CDR1 DFQATT and CDR2 SNEGSKA (reference sequence). CDR3 nucleotides: TGCAGTGCTCTCCTTACTCAGCGGGGGGCAAACCGCAATGAGCAGTTCTTC. This translates into CSALLTQRGANRNEQFF.

Note on this clonotype: Mismatch with germline at one junction end may stem from a read error. The gene calls are TRBV28 and TRBJ1-1; 8 bases fit TRBD1. CDR1 is MDHEN and CDR2 is SYDVKM in the germline V gene. The CDR3 covers 14 residues. The CDR3 loop reads CVSSLLDRGTEAFF. CDR3 bases: TGTGTCAGCAGTTTACTCGACAGGGGAACTGAAGCTTTCTTT.

J is TRBJ2-1 and V is TRBV20-1; weak D call: TRBD2 (7 bases). The CDR3 has 13 residues. V shed 3 bases and J shed 5 bases, with 11 bases lying between them. From germline, CDR1 is DFQATT and CDR2 SNEGSKA (reference sequence). The CDR3 DNA reads TGCAGTGCTAGGGGGAGGGGGAACAATGAGCAGTTCTTC. It yields the protein CSARGRGNNEQFF.

Concerning this clonotype: Germline is not matched at one junction end, which may reflect a read error. This chain links TRBV5-1 with TRBJ1-6, with unresolved D. The CDR3 covers 13 residues. Germline CDR1 reads SGHRS; CDR2 reads YFSETQ. DNA for the CDR3: TGCGCCAGCAGCACCAAAGATAATTCACCCATCCACTTT. Its protein product is CASSTKDNSPIHF. The full variable domain, with the rest looked up from reference TRBV5-1 and TRBJ1-6, is KAGVTQTPRYLIKTRGQQVTLSCSPISGHRSVSWYQQTPGQGLQFLFEYFSETQRNKGNFPGRFSGRQFSNSRSEMNVSTLELGDSALYLCASSTKDNSPIHFGNGTRLTVT.

On this clonotype itself: The junction differs from germline at one of its ends, possibly a read error. The chain combines TRBV4-2 with TRBJ2-1; 7 nucleotides agree with TRBD1. CDR1 and CDR2 from the germline V gene are LGHNA and YNFKEQ. The CDR3 loop spans 13 amino acids. CDR3 sequence reads: CVSSGGHYNEQFF. DNA for the CDR3: TGTGTCAGCTCAGGGGGACACTACAATGAGCAGTTCTTC.

Details on this clonotype: At one end, the junction sequence differs from germline, possibly due to a read error. The chain combines TRBV9 with TRBJ1-1, with D tentatively TRBD1 (6 bases). The CDR3 totals 15 residues. Germline CDR1 reads SGDLS; CDR2 reads YYNGEE. CDR3 DNA: TGTGCCAGCAACGTAGCCGACTTAGGGGGCACTGAAGCTTTCTTT. This translates into CASNVADLGGTEAFF. Based on the CDR3 plus reference TRBV9 and TRBJ1-1, the full variable domain is DSGVTQTPKHLITATGQRVTLRCSPRSGDLSVYWYQQSLDQGLQFLIQYYNGEERAKGNILERFSAQQFPDLHSELNLSSLELGDSALYFCASNVADLGGTEAFFGQGTRLTVV.

V is TRBV28 and J is TRBJ2-4; D remains unclear. Germline assignment: CDR1 MDHEN and CDR2 SYDVKM. Trimming removed 7 bases at V and 7 bases at J, with 11 bases between. CDR3 length: 12 residues. The CDR3 protein is CASTRASNIQYF. CDR3 nucleotide sequence: TGTGCCAGCACCCGGGCTTCCAACATTCAGTACTTC.

This clonotype was seen a handful of times. The rearrangement uses TRBV11-3 and TRBJ2-1; D is perhaps TRBD1 (5 bases). The CDR3 has 15 residues. The ends were cut back, 2 bases at V and 0 bases at J, with 8 bases in the middle. Per germline, CDR1 SGHNT and CDR2 YENEEA. CDR3 sequence: CASSLQTDSYNEQFF. CDR3 DNA sequence: TGTGCCAGCAGCTTACAGACAGACTCCTACAATGAGCAGTTCTTC.

This sequence joins TRBV2 and TRBJ2-7; TRBD1 might be the D (6 bases). The CDR3 has 14 amino acids. Germline loops: CDR1 SNHLY, CDR2 FYNNEI. The germline V and J ends were trimmed by 3 bases and 3 bases, with 12 bases remaining between them. The DNA for the CDR3 is TGTGCCAGCAGTGAGACAGGACAAATCTACGAGCAGTACTTC. This gives the protein CASSETGQIYEQYF. The variable domain in full, with the rest retrieved from reference TRBV2 and TRBJ2-7, is EPEVTQTPSHQVTQMGQEVILRCVPISNHLYFYWYRQILGQKVEFLVSFYNNEISEKSEIFDDQFSVERPDGSNFTLKIRSTKLEDSAMYFCASSETGQIYEQYFGPGTRLTVT.

V and J are TRBV9 and TRBJ2-1; D may correspond to TRBD1 or TRBD2 (6 bases each). Per germline, CDR1 SGDLS and CDR2 YYNGEE. The CDR3 is made up of 15 amino acids. V shed 6 bases and J shed 13 bases, with 26 bases lying between them. The CDR3 DNA reads TGTGCCAGCAACCCAGATGGTTCGGGGGCTGTGCTTCAGTTCTTC. Its protein is CASNPDGSGAVLQFF.

V usage is TRBV20-1 and J usage is TRBJ2-5; D gene unclear. With 8 bases removed from V and 0 bases from J, the gap between germline ends came to 7 bases. The CDR3 runs 11 residues. Germline V gene sequence: CDR1 DFQATT, CDR2 SNEGSKA (reference sequence). For the CDR3, the DNA is TGCAGTATAGAGTACCAAGAGACCCAGTACTTC. Protein sequence: CSIEYQETQYF.

The chain links TRBV28 to TRBJ2-5; D is ambiguous. The CDR3 covers 16 residues. The V end lost 7 bases, the J end lost 1 base, and 19 bases lay between the germline ends. Germline CDR1 is MDHEN and CDR2 is SYDVKM. The CDR3 protein is CASTPGRSKFQETQYF. CDR3 nucleotide sequence: TGTGCCAGCACACCCGGACGGAGTAAATTCCAAGAGACCCAGTACTTC.

J is TRBJ2-7 and V is TRBV5-6; maybe TRBD2 (5 bases). V was pared by 5 bases and J by 2 bases, with 23 bases between. The CDR3 is made up of 17 amino acids. CDR1 SGHDT and CDR2 YYEEEE come from the germline V gene. The CDR3 reads CASSYPGLASPAYEQYF. CDR3 DNA: TGTGCCAGCAGTTACCCGGGCCTAGCTAGCCCCGCCTACGAGCAGTACTTC.

The V call is TRBV20-1, the J call TRBJ2-7; TRBD2 matches 9 bases. Germline V gives CDR1 DFQATT, CDR2 SNEGSKA (reference sequence). The junction had 7 bases not matched to a gene; V was cut back by 5 bases and J by 2 bases. The CDR3 has 14 residues. CDR3: CSAQGPSGTYEQYF. The CDR3 DNA reads TGCAGTGCTCAGGGGCCTAGCGGGACCTACGAGCAGTACTTC.

About this clonotype: A read error may account for a junction end that differs from germline. V is TRBV27 and J is TRBJ2-5, with 9 nucleotides matching TRBD1. The DNA matches TRBJ2-1 better at its end, which makes the J call doubtful. This CDR3 comprises 14 residues. Germline V lookup: CDR1 MNHEY, CDR2 SMNVEV (reference sequence). DNA for the CDR3: TGTGCCAGTAGTTTACAGGGGGCTTTAGAGACCCAGTTCTTC. Translating gives CASSLQGALETQFF.

There are a few counts of this clonotype. This chain uses TRBV28 with TRBJ1-3, with D uncertain. CDR3 size: 13 residues. Germline V lookup: CDR1 MDHEN, CDR2 SYDVKM. V lost 7 bases and J 0 bases, leaving 7 bases between the germline ends. CDR3 loop: CASTQSSGNTIYF. For the CDR3, the DNA is TGTGCCAGCACCCAGTCCTCTGGAAACACCATATATTTT.